These T cell receptor beta chains were read from a single sample in a study of human T cells and chemical hapten exposure. TCRdb independently ran MiXCR on the RACE reads; one entry per CDR3 protein. This table has 120,000 or so distinct CDR3 sequences, around an eighth appearing once. The sequencing here drew on whole blood, taken in connection with sensitization to the hapten diphenylcyclopropenone (DPC). The receptors stem from a woman in her late teens or twenties with alopecia areata. Some clones in this sample may be carry-over from other donors' samples. CDR3s include the opening cysteine and the closing phenylalanine or tryptophan. The order of the fields is V gene, clone size, D gene, J gene, CDR3 protein, CDR3 DNA. A D gene is named only where the DNA matches it firmly. The size field is filled for only some rows; it gives once, few, many or a size class.

v_gene: TRBV6-5; abundance: few; d_gene: -; j_gene: TRBJ1-6; CDR3aa: CASTRSPGLGSPLHF; CDR3nt: TGTGCCAGCACCCGCAGTCCAGGGCTCGGGTCACCCCTCCACTTT
v_gene: TRBV28; abundance: few; d_gene: -; j_gene: TRBJ1-5; CDR3aa: CASSFVVRLGTQPQHF; CDR3nt: TGTGCCAGCAGTTTCGTCGTCCGGTTGGGGACTCAGCCCCAGCATTTT
v_gene: TRBV20-1; abundance: few; d_gene: TRBD1; j_gene: TRBJ2-2; CDR3aa: CSAREPGTGTTGELFF; CDR3nt: TGCAGTGCTAGAGAGCCCGGGACAGGGACAACCGGGGAGCTGTTTTTT
v_gene: TRBV11-2; abundance: -; d_gene: -; j_gene: TRBJ2-7; CDR3aa: CASSPGHGYEQYF; CDR3nt: TGTGCCAGCAGCCCGGGACATGGGTACGAGCAGTACTTC
v_gene: TRBV20-1; abundance: -; d_gene: -; j_gene: TRBJ2-3; CDR3aa: CSASPRITDTQYF; CDR3nt: TGCAGTGCTAGCCCCCGCATCACAGATACGCAGTATTTT
v_gene: TRBV4-3; abundance: -; d_gene: -; j_gene: TRBJ2-2; CDR3aa: CASSQGYDTGELFF; CDR3nt: TGCGCCAGCAGCCAAGGGTACGACACCGGGGAGCTGTTTTTT
v_gene: TRBV19; abundance: -; d_gene: -; j_gene: TRBJ2-5; CDR3aa: CASSNTTSDSEETQYF; CDR3nt: TGTGCCAGTAGTAATACGACCTCGGACAGCGAAGAGACCCAGTACTTC
v_gene: TRBV15; abundance: -; d_gene: TRBD1; j_gene: TRBJ2-3; CDR3aa: CATSRTGRTSSTDTQYF; CDR3nt: TGTGCCACCTCCAGGACAGGGCGGACCTCTAGCACAGATACGCAGTATTTT
v_gene: TRBV18; abundance: few; d_gene: TRBD1; j_gene: TRBJ2-4; CDR3aa: CASSPFDRGLENIQYF; CDR3nt: TGTGCCAGCTCACCCTTCGACAGGGGGCTGGAAAACATTCAGTACTTC
v_gene: TRBV29-1; abundance: -; d_gene: TRBD2; j_gene: TRBJ2-1; CDR3aa: CRGGSSYNEQFF; CDR3nt: TGCAGGGGAGGGAGCTCCTACAATGAGCAGTTCTTC
v_gene: TRBV7-8; abundance: -; d_gene: -; j_gene: TRBJ1-6; CDR3aa: CASSLVSGPISPLHF; CDR3nt: TGTGCCAGCAGCTTAGTCTCAGGTCCGATCTCACCCCTCCACTTT
v_gene: TRBV12-3/TRBV12-4; abundance: -; d_gene: -; j_gene: TRBJ1-1; CDR3aa: CASNMGPVNTEAFF; CDR3nt: TGTGCCAGCAACATGGGACCGGTGAACACTGAAGCTTTCTTT
v_gene: TRBV14; abundance: -; d_gene: -; j_gene: TRBJ2-7; CDR3aa: CASSQIGTWQYF; CDR3nt: TGTGCCAGCAGCCAGATAGGGACGTGGCAGTACTTC
v_gene: TRBV9; abundance: few; d_gene: -; j_gene: TRBJ2-3; CDR3aa: CASSVDGAPTDTQYF; CDR3nt: TGTGCCAGCAGCGTAGACGGGGCGCCGACAGATACGCAGTATTTT
v_gene: TRBV24-1; abundance: many; d_gene: TRBD2; j_gene: TRBJ2-1; CDR3aa: CATSDLFGGDSYNEQFF; CDR3nt: TGTGCCACCAGTGATTTATTCGGGGGGGACTCCTACAATGAGCAGTTCTTC
v_gene: TRBV7-6; abundance: many; d_gene: TRBD1; j_gene: TRBJ2-5; CDR3aa: CASSSSKGTVQETQYF; CDR3nt: TGTGCCAGCAGCTCTTCAAAAGGGACAGTTCAAGAGACCCAGTACTTC
v_gene: TRBV2; abundance: few; d_gene: -; j_gene: TRBJ1-2; CDR3aa: CASEWERGGYTF; CDR3nt: TGTGCCAGCGAGTGGGAGAGGGGTGGCTACACCTTC
v_gene: TRBV12-3/TRBV12-4; abundance: many; d_gene: -; j_gene: TRBJ1-3; CDR3aa: CASSLPTEAGNTIYF; CDR3nt: TGTGCCAGCAGTTTGCCGACAGAGGCTGGGAACACCATATATTTT
v_gene: TRBV12-3/TRBV12-4; abundance: few; d_gene: -; j_gene: TRBJ2-3; CDR3aa: CASRPPGDRDTQYF; CDR3nt: TGTGCCAGCAGGCCGCCGGGGGATAGAGATACGCAGTATTTT